The 26 T cell receptor beta chains below all came from one sample that was sequenced in a study of shared clonotypes between healthy human individuals. Naivety among CD8 cells was defined by CD45RO negativity and positive CCR7 selection, thereby excluding terminally differentiated effector memory CD45RA+ cells. Assay: immunoSEQ multiplex PCR; the TCRdb copy retains only in-frame clones and omits some. The top ten hold about 0.25% of the sample, which has fewer than 1 million clones, around 96% seen once. Sequencing was carried out using naive CD8+ T cells sorted from blood. The source is a young man in good health.

The chain links TRBV13 to TRBJ2-1; a weak D match, TRBD1 (5 bases). The CDR3 length is 14 residues. Germline loops: CDR1 PRHDT, CDR2 FYEKMQ (reference sequence). Trimming shortened V by 1 base and J by 8 bases, and 12 bases separated the two germline ends. CDR3 sequence reads: CASSLVSGLDEQFF. CDR3 DNA sequence: TGTGCCAGCAGCTTAGTGTCAGGGTTGGATGAGCAGTTCTTC.

The gene calls are TRBV27 and TRBJ2-3; TRBD1 matches at 7 bases. V shed 4 bases, J shed 0 bases, and the junction held 7 bases outside the gene matches. This CDR3 region has 16 residues. Germline V CDR1 and CDR2: MNHEY, SMNVEV (reference sequence). Here the CDR3 reads CASSSRQGLSTDTQYF. As DNA, the CDR3 is TGTGCCAGCAGTTCACGACAGGGCCTTAGCACAGATACGCAGTATTTT.

The chain is built from TRBV6-4 and TRBJ2-1; 8 bases line up with TRBD1. The CDR3 totals 13 residues. V shed 3 bases and J 7 bases; nucleotides not matched to a gene: 2. Germline CDR1 MRHNA, CDR2 SNTAGT. DNA of the CDR3: TGTGCCAGCAGTGAATACAGGGGGAATGAGCAGTTCTTC. As protein: CASSEYRGNEQFF.

The J gene is TRBJ2-3, the V gene TRBV29-1, with 7 bases lining up with TRBD2. The junction had 9 bases not matched to a gene; V was cut back by 7 bases and J by 2 bases. The germline gives CDR1 SQVTM, CDR2 ANQGSEA. The CDR3 runs to 14 residues. The DNA for the CDR3 is TGCAGCGCTGGAAAGAGCGGGAACACAGATACGCAGTATTTT. Its translation is CSAGKSGNTDTQYF.

The chain is built from TRBV6-5 and TRBJ2-7; 11 bases line up with TRBD2. CDR1 and CDR2 (germline): MNHEY, SVGAGI. This CDR3 region has 15 residues. V gave up 6 bases and J gave up 3 bases; unmatched junction bases: 7. The CDR3 DNA reads as TGTGCCAGCAGCCCAACTAGCGGGAGTCACTACGAGCAGTACTTC. This sequence encodes CASSPTSGSHYEQYF.

The chain couples TRBV15 to TRBJ1-2, with unresolved D. CDR1 is LNHNV, CDR2 YYDKDF, per germline (reference sequence). The V and J ends lost 1 base and 2 bases respectively, with 11 bases between them. The CDR3 has 15 residues. The CDR3: CATSRVKNRNYGYTF. The CDR3 DNA reads as TGTGCCACCAGCAGAGTAAAGAACCGAAACTATGGCTACACCTTC.

The V call is TRBV7-2, the J call TRBJ1-3; D is unclear. Trimming pared 2 bases from V and 0 bases from J, leaving 5 bases between. The CDR3 covers 14 residues. Germline V gene lookup returns CDR1 SGHTA and CDR2 FQGNSA. The CDR3 loop is CASSLSSSGNTIYF. In nucleotides, the CDR3 is TGTGCCAGCAGCTTAAGTAGCTCTGGAAACACCATATATTTT.

CDR3 sequence reads: CASSSLVGVPSYEQYF. CDR3 nucleotide sequence: TGTGCCAGCAGCTCCCTGGTGGGGGTCCCATCCTACGAGCAGTACTTC. V is TRBV7-9 and J is TRBJ2-7; D may match TRBD1 or TRBD2 (5 bases each). This CDR3 contains 16 residues. The germline gives CDR1 SEHNR, CDR2 FQNEAQ (reference sequence). V gave up 4 bases and J gave up 1 base, with 17 bases separating them.

The genes are TRBV29-1 and TRBJ2-3; D is unresolved. V lost 3 bases and J 3 bases, leaving 7 bases between the germline ends. From germline, CDR1 is SQVTM and CDR2 ANQGSEA. The CDR3 has 12 residues. The CDR3 DNA follows: TGCAGCGTTGAGGCAGAAACAGATACGCAGTATTTT. As protein: CSVEAETDTQYF.

The rearrangement links TRBV29-1 to TRBJ2-2; the match to TRBD1 covers 7 bases. CDR1 and CDR2 from the germline V gene are SQVTM and ANQGSEA. This CDR3 spans 14 amino acids. V dropped 7 bases and J dropped 5; count of bases not matched to a gene: 10. This CDR3 reads CSGSGYRGTGELFF. As DNA, the CDR3 is TGCAGCGGTTCCGGATACAGGGGTACCGGGGAGCTGTTTTTT.

This chain joins TRBV11-2 and TRBJ2-3; D unclear. The CDR3 runs to 13 residues. The germline V and J ends were trimmed by 5 bases and 1 base, with 7 bases remaining between them. Germline V gives CDR1 SGHAT, CDR2 FQNNGV. In DNA form, the CDR3 reads TGTGCCAGCAGCCTTGGGGGCACAGATACGCAGTATTTT. Protein sequence: CASSLGGTDTQYF.

The genes are TRBV10-3 and TRBJ2-7; 8 nucleotides agree with TRBD1. Germline lookup yields CDR1 ENHRY and CDR2 SYGVKD. This CDR3 comprises 13 residues. Trimming took 2 bases from V and 9 from J; bases not matched to a gene: 6. This CDR3 is CAISEGTGTGQYF. The CDR3 coding sequence is TGTGCCATCAGTGAGGGGACAGGCACGGGGCAGTACTTC.

The chain is built from TRBV5-6 and TRBJ2-1; no definite D call. Germline V CDR1 and CDR2: SGHDT, YYEEEE. Trimming shortened V by 5 bases and J by 4 bases, and 16 bases separated the two germline ends. This CDR3 is 15 amino acids long. The CDR3 bases are TGTGCCAGCAGTTCCCCAGTCCAGCTATACAATGAGCAGTTCTTC. Encoded protein: CASSSPVQLYNEQFF. Combining the CDR3 with reference TRBV5-6 and TRBJ2-1 gives the whole variable domain DAGVTQSPTHLIKTRGQQVTLRCSPKSGHDTVSWYQQALGQGPQFIFQYYEEEERQRGNFPDRFSGHQFPNYSSELNVNALLLGDSALYLCASSSPVQLYNEQFFGPGTRLTVL.

The rearrangement joins TRBV7-3 to TRBJ2-3; 11 bases are shared with TRBD2. The CDR3 covers 14 residues. The V and J ends lost 5 bases and 5 bases, in that order; junction bases with no gene match: 3. Germline V gene sequence: CDR1 SGHTA, CDR2 FQGTGA. CDR3: CASSPGLAGDTQYF. The CDR3 coding sequence is TGTGCCAGCAGCCCCGGACTAGCGGGAGATACGCAGTATTTT.

J is TRBJ2-3 and V is TRBV9; 15 bases are a match to TRBD2. Trimming cost V 0 bases and J 1 base; bases outside gene matches: 0. The CDR3 has 17 residues. Germline values: CDR1 SGDLS, CDR2 YYNGEE. CDR3 residues: CASSVGTSGGGTDTQYF. Here the CDR3 DNA reads TGTGCCAGCAGCGTAGGGACTAGCGGGGGGGGCACAGATACGCAGTATTTT.

The rearrangement uses TRBV30 and TRBJ2-7; D gene unclear. Trimming left V 4 bases short and J 0 bases short, with 10 bases between. Germline assignment: CDR1 GTSNPN and CDR2 SVGIG (reference sequence). The CDR3 length is 13 residues. The DNA of the CDR3 is TGTGCCTGGACATATCCGAGCTCCTACGAGCAGTACTTC. As protein: CAWTYPSSYEQYF.

The chain employs TRBV7-9 and TRBJ1-3; 10 bases fit TRBD1. There are 16 residues in the CDR3. Losses at the gene ends were 4 bases for V and 0 bases for J; bases not matched to a gene: 3. In germline, CDR1 is SEHNR, CDR2 FQNEAQ (reference sequence). CDR3 loop: CASSSDRGNSGNTIYF. DNA of the CDR3: TGTGCCAGCAGCTCGGACAGGGGGAACTCTGGAAACACCATATATTTT. Based on the CDR3 plus reference TRBV7-9 and TRBJ1-3, the full variable domain is DTGVSQNPRHKITKRGQNVTFRCDPISEHNRLYWYRQTLGQGPEFLTYFQNEAQLEKSRLLSDRFSAERPKGSFSTLEIQRTEQGDSAMYLCASSSDRGNSGNTIYFGEGSWLTVV.

This chain joins TRBV5-4 and TRBJ2-3, with 10 bases aligning to TRBD2. From germline, CDR1 is SGHNT and CDR2 YYREEE (reference sequence). CDR3 size: 19 residues. V trimming: 5 bases; J trimming: 0 bases; junction bases outside the gene matches: 15. DNA of the CDR3: TGTGCCAGCAGGAATTACGGACTAGCGGTACCCCTAAGCACAGATACGCAGTATTTT. Residues: CASRNYGLAVPLSTDTQYF.

V is TRBV9 and J is TRBJ2-1; D remains unclear. Trimming cost V 3 bases and J 2 bases, with 6 bases left between them. Germline V gene data show CDR1 as SGDLS and CDR2 as YYNGEE. This CDR3 is built from 13 residues. CDR3: CASSDRAYNEQFF. CDR3 in DNA: TGTGCCAGCAGCGATAGGGCCTACAATGAGCAGTTCTTC.

This clone has a handful of counts. The V call is TRBV15, the J call TRBJ2-7; TRBD1 is a possible D gene (6 bases). CDR3 length equals 13 residues. The germline CDR1 and CDR2 sequences are LNHNV and YYDKDF (reference sequence). V gave up 0 bases and J gave up 4 bases, with 7 bases separating them. CDR3 DNA: TGTGCCACCAGCAGAGATAGGGGGTACGAGCAGTACTTC. Translating gives CATSRDRGYEQYF.

The rearrangement links TRBV4-1 to TRBJ1-1; D remains unclear. Germline V gene lookup returns CDR1 MGHRA and CDR2 YSYEKL. Trimming took off 1 base at V and 2 bases at J, with 11 bases between the two ends. The CDR3 has 15 residues. The CDR3 bases are TGCGCCAGCAGCCAAGTAAAAATGCCCAACACTGAAGCTTTCTTT. Its protein is CASSQVKMPNTEAFF.

V usage is TRBV5-1 and J usage is TRBJ2-3; D remains ambiguous. V was trimmed by 0 bases and J by 3 bases, leaving 5 bases between them. The length of the CDR3 is 13 residues. Germline CDR1 is SGHRS and CDR2 is YFSETQ. The CDR3 nucleotides read TGCGCCAGCAGCTTGGCCCAGACAGATACGCAGTATTTT. It is translated as CASSLAQTDTQYF.

The V call is TRBV10-3, the J call TRBJ2-7; 9 nucleotides agree with TRBD1. Germline-derived CDR1 and CDR2 are ENHRY and SYGVKD. This CDR3 spans 14 amino acids. The V gene end was trimmed by 6 bases and the J gene end by 5 bases; junction bases not matched to a gene: 8. The CDR3 DNA is TGTGCCATCAGCTCGGGACAGGGCCTGGACGAGCAGTACTTC. Protein sequence: CAISSGQGLDEQYF.

This chain uses TRBV29-1 with TRBJ2-1; the D call may be TRBD1 or TRBD2 (5 bases each). V gave up 4 bases and J gave up 6 bases, with 10 bases separating them. The CDR3 extends over 12 amino acids. The germline gives CDR1 SQVTM, CDR2 ANQGSEA. The CDR3 spells CSVAGLGNEQFF. CDR3 in DNA: TGCAGCGTTGCGGGGCTGGGCAATGAGCAGTTCTTC.

The chain has TRBV15 and TRBJ2-2, with 7 bases aligning to TRBD1. Germline-derived CDR1 and CDR2 are LNHNV and YYDKDF (reference sequence). V lost 5 bases to trimming and J lost 2 bases; unmatched junction nucleotides: 8. The CDR3 is 16 residues long. The CDR3 DNA sequence: TGTGCCACCAGCCCTCAGAGGGGGCTAAACACCGGGGAGCTGTTTTTT. Translating it yields CATSPQRGLNTGELFF.

This chain connects TRBV7-6 to TRBJ1-5, with 9 bases matching TRBD1. Germline trimming cut 5 bases from V and 4 bases from J; bases unmatched to any gene: 3. Germline V gives CDR1 SGHVS, CDR2 FNYEAQ. This CDR3 contains 14 residues. CDR3 in DNA: TGTGCCAGCAGCCGGACAGGGGAGAATCAGCCCCAGCATTTT. Its translation: CASSRTGENQPQHF.